This T cell receptor (beta chain) was retrieved from a study of T cell repertoires in cytomegalovirus infection. Findings and limits, study-wide: Accumulated public TCR beta family frequency recognized individuals carrying CMV together with the relevant HLA. Clonotype analysis showed dominance of the ex vivo response by HLA-C-restricted CMV-specific TCR beta clonotypes.

The J segment lost 11 bases and the V segment lost 1 base, leaving 16 bases of the junction unmatched. CDR3 length: 17 amino acids. Germline CDR1 is LNHDA and CDR2 is SQIVND (reference sequence). TCRdb itself ran the reads through MiXCR, one entry per CDR3 protein. The sample yields about 260,000 distinct CDR3 sequences, 8% to 9.5% seen once. Comment on this clonotype: As yet, its antigen is unknown.

The source is a human donor in good health (CMV status not recorded). Some clones in this sample may be carry-over from other donors' samples. V and J are TRBV19 and TRBJ1-5; 8 nucleotides line up with TRBD1. Sequenced material: PBMCs. This CDR3 reads CASSIGDRTLRGSAQHF. The CDR3 nucleotides read TGTGCCAGTAGTATAGGGGACAGGACCCTCCGGGGTTCGGCCCAGCATTTT.